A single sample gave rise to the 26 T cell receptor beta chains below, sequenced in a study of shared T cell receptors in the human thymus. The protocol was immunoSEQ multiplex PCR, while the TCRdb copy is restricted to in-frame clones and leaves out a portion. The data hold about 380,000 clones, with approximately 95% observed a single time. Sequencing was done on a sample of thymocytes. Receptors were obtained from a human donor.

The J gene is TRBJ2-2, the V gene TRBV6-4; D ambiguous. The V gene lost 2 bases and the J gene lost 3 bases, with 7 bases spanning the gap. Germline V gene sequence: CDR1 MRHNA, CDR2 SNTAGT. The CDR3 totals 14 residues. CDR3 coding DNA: TGTGCCAGCAGTGACGAGCCCTACACCGGGGAGCTGTTTTTT. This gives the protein CASSDEPYTGELFF.

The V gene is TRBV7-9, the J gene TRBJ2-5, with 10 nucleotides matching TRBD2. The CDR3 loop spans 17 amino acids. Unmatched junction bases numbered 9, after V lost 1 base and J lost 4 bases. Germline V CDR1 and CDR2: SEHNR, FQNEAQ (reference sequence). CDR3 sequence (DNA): TGTGCCAGCAGCTTAGATCTGCCTAGCGGGAGAGGAGAGACCCAGTACTTC. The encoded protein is CASSLDLPSGRGETQYF. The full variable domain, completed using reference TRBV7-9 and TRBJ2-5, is DTGVSQNPRHKITKRGQNVTFRCDPISEHNRLYWYRQTLGQGPEFLTYFQNEAQLEKSRLLSDRFSAERPKGSFSTLEIQRTEQGDSAMYLCASSLDLPSGRGETQYFGPGTRLLVL.

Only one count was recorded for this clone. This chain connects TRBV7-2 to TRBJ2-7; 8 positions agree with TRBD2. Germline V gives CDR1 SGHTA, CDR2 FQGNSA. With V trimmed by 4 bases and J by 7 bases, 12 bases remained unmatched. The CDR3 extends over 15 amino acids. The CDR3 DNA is TGTGCCAGCAGCTCGAATATCACGGGCGGGAGGGAGCAGTACTTC. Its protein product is CASSSNITGGREQYF. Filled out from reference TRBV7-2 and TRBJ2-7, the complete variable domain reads GAGVSQSPSNKVTEKGKDVELRCDPISGHTALYWYRQSLGQGLEFLIYFQGNSAPDKSGLPSDRFSAERTGGSVSTLTIQRTQQEDSAVYLCASSSNITGGREQYFGPGTRLTVT.

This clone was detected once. The CDR3 loop is CASSFRVYEQYF. CDR3 sequence (DNA): TGTGCCAGCAGTTTCAGGGTTTACGAGCAGTACTTC. The V call is TRBV6-6, the J call TRBJ2-7, with D maybe TRBD1 (5 bases). The germline CDR1 and CDR2 sequences are MNHNY and SVGAGI (reference sequence). Trimming shortened V by 4 bases and J by 4 bases, and 8 bases separated the two germline ends. There are 12 residues in the CDR3.

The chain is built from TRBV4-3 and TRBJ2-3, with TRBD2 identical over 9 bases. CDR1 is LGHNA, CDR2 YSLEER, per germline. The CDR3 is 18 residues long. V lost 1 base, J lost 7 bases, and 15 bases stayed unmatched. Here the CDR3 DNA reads TGCGCCAGCAGCCAAGTAAGGGCGGGAGGGCCGAGTGAAAATACGCAGTATTTT. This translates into CASSQVRAGGPSENTQYF.

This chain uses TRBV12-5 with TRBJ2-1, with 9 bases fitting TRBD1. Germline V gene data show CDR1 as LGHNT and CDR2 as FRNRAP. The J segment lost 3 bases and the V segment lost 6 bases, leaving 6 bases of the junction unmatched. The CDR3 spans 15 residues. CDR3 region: CASGRTGDIYNEQFF. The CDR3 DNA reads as TGTGCTAGTGGGAGGACAGGGGACATCTACAATGAGCAGTTCTTC.

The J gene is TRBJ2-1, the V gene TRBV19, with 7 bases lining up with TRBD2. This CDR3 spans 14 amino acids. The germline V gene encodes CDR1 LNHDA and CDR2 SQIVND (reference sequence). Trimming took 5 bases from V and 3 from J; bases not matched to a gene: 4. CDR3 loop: CASSFSGVYNEQFF. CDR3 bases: TGTGCCAGTAGTTTCAGCGGGGTCTACAATGAGCAGTTCTTC.

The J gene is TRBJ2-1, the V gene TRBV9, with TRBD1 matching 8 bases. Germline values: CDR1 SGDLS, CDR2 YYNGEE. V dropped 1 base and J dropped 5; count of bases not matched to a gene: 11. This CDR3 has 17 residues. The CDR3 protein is CASSVTRSRTGHNEQFF. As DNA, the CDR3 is TGTGCCAGCAGCGTAACGAGGTCGAGGACAGGGCACAATGAGCAGTTCTTC.

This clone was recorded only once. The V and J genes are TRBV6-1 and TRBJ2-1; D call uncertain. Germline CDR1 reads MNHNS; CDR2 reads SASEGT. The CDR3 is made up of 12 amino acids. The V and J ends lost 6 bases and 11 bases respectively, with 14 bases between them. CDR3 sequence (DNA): TGTGCCAGCAGACGCCTCGGTAGGAAGCAGTTCTTC. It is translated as CASRRLGRKQFF.

CDR3 residues: CSVEVGGLSVPGYTF. CDR3 coding DNA: TGCAGCGTTGAAGTGGGGGGACTGTCCGTACCCGGCTACACCTTC. J is TRBJ1-2 and V is TRBV29-1, with a weak D call TRBD1 (5 bases). Per germline, CDR1 SQVTM and CDR2 ANQGSEA. Trimming took off 1 base at V and 8 bases at J, with 20 bases between the two ends. The CDR3 extends over 15 amino acids. The complete variable domain, with remaining parts taken from reference TRBV29-1 and TRBJ1-2, reads SAVISQKPSRDICQRGTSLTIQCQVDSQVTMMFWYRQQPGQSLTLIATANQGSEATYESGFVIDKFPISRPNLTFSTLTVSNMSPEDSSIYLCSVEVGGLSVPGYTFGSGTRLTVV.

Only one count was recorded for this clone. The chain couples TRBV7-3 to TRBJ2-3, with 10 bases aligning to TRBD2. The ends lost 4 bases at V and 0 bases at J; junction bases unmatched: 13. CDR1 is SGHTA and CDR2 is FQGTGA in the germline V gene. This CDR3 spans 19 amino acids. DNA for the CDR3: TGTGCCAGCAGCTCCTCCAGCGGGAGGGTCAGAACTAGCACAGATACGCAGTATTTT. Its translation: CASSSSSGRVRTSTDTQYF.

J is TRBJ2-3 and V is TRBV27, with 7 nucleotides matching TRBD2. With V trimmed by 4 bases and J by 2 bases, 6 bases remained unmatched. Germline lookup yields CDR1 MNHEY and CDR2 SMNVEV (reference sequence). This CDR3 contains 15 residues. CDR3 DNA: TGTGCCAGCAGTTACCCTAGCGGCCACACAGATACGCAGTATTTT. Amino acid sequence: CASSYPSGHTDTQYF.

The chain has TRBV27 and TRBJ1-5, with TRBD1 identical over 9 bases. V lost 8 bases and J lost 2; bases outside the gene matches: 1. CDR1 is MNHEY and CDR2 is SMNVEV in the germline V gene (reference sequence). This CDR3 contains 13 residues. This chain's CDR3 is CASWTGGNQPQHF. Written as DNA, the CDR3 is TGTGCCAGCTGGACAGGGGGCAATCAGCCCCAGCATTTT.

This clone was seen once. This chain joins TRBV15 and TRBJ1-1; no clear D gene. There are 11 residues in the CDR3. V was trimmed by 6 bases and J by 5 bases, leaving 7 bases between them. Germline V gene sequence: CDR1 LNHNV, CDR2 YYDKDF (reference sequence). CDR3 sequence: CATRARTEAFF. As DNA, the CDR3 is TGTGCCACCAGGGCCCGTACTGAAGCTTTCTTT.

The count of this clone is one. The CDR3 here is CASSLTFSSLAKNIQYF. The DNA of the CDR3 is TGTGCCAGCAGTTTAACCTTCAGCAGTCTAGCCAAAAACATTCAGTACTTC. The chain recombines TRBV27 with TRBJ2-4; D remains ambiguous. The V and J ends lost 2 bases and 0 bases respectively, with 14 bases between them. The CDR3 has 17 residues. Per the germline V gene, CDR1 is MNHEY and CDR2 is SMNVEV (reference sequence).

CDR3 protein: CARPRKVLSSYEQYF. The CDR3, as DNA: TGTGCCAGACCCCGGAAGGTCTTAAGCTCCTACGAGCAGTACTTC. The chain has TRBV6-5 and TRBJ2-7, with D unresolved. CDR1 MNHEY and CDR2 SVGAGI come from the germline V gene. This CDR3 spans 15 amino acids. V was clipped by 9 bases and J by 0 bases, with 18 bases between them.

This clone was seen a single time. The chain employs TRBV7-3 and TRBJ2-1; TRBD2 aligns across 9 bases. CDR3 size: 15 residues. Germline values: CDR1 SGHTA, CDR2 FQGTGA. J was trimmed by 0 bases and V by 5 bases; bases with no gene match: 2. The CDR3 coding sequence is TGTGCCAGCAGCCGACTAGCGGCCTCCTACAATGAGCAGTTCTTC. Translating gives CASSRLAASYNEQFF.

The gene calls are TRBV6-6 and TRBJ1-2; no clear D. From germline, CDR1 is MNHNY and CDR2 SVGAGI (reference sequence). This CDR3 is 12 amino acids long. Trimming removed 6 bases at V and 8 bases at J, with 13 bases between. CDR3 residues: CASRDVSGGYTF. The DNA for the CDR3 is TGTGCCAGCAGAGACGTCAGTGGAGGCTACACCTTC.

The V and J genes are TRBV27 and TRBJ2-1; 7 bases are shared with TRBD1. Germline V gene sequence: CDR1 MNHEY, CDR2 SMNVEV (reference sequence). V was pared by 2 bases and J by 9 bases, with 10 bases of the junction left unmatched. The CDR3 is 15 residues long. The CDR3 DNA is TGTGCCAGCAGTTTAGGGGGACAGACCCTAGTTGAGCAGTTCTTC. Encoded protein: CASSLGGQTLVEQFF.

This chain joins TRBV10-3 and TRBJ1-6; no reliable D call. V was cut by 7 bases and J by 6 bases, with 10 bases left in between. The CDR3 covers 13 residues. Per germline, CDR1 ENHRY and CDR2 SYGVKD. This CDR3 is CAIKGPSNSPLHF. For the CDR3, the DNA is TGTGCCATCAAAGGTCCATCTAATTCACCCCTCCACTTT.

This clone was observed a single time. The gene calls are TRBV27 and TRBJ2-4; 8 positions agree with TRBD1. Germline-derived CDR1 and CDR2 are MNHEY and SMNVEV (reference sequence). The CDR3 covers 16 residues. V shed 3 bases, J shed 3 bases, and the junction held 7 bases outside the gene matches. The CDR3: CASSFLDRGDKNIQYF. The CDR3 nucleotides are TGTGCCAGCAGTTTCCTCGACAGGGGAGACAAAAACATTCAGTACTTC.

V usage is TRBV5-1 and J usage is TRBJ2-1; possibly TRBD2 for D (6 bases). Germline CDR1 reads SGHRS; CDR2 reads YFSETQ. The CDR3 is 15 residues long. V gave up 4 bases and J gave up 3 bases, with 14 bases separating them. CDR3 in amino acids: CASSVGLPYYNEQFF. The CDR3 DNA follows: TGCGCCAGCAGCGTGGGACTTCCCTACTACAATGAGCAGTTCTTC.

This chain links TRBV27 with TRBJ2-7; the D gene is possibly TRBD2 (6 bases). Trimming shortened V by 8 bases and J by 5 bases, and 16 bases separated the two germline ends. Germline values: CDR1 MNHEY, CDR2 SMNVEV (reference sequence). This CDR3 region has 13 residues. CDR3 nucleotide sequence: TGTGCCAGCCGAGGGACGGGACTGGACGAGCAGTACTTC. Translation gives CASRGTGLDEQYF.

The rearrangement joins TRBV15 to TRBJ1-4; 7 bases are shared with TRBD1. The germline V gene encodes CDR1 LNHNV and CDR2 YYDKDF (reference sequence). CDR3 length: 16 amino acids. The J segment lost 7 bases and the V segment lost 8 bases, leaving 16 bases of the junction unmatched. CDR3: CATLKQGVRGGEKLFF. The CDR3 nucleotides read TGTGCCACCCTTAAGCAGGGGGTGAGGGGCGGTGAAAAACTGTTTTTT.

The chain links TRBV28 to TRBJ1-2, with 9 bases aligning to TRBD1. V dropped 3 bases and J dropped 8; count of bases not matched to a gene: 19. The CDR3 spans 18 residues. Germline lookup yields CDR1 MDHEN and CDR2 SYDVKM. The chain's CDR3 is CASSFPRTGAVGIVGYTF. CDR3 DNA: TGTGCCAGCAGTTTCCCGAGGACAGGGGCGGTGGGCATAGTGGGCTACACCTTC.

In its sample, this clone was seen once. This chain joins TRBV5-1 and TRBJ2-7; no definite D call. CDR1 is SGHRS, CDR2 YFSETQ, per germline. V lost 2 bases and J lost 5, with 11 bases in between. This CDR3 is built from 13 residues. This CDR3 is CASSFSPVHEQYF. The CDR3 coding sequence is TGCGCCAGCAGCTTTTCCCCCGTGCACGAGCAGTACTTC.